This T cell receptor (beta chain) was identified in a study of control samples from healthy donors and cancer patients. Assay used: immunoSEQ multiplex PCR; TCRdb lists only in-frame clones, some missing. There are 95,000 to 120,000 clones in the sample; about 80% occur only once, and around 6.2% lies in the top ten. V was cut by 0 bases and J by 5 bases, with 7 bases left in between. CDR1 and CDR2 (germline): LGHNT, FRNRAP. CDR3 length: 14 amino acids. The sample consisted of blood. The rearrangement uses TRBV12-5 and TRBJ2-2, with D unresolved. The sequence derives from a man between 18 and 35 years old in good health. In nucleotides, the CDR3 is TGTGCTAGTGGTTTGGTAGGGATAACCGGGGAGCTGTTTTTT. Its translation: CASGLVGITGELFF.